These 8 T cell receptor beta chains came from one sample sequenced in a study of blood T cell repertoires in COVID-19. TCRdb's copy holds only in-frame clones and misses some; the assay was immunoSEQ multiplex PCR. The sample lists over 250,000 clones, 90% seen once, with 1% to 1.3% in the top ten. Sample: PBMCs or T cells enriched from blood (not recorded which). These receptors were collected from a woman aged 25-40 years who had recovered from COVID-19.

The gene calls are TRBV11-2 and TRBJ2-7, with D tentatively TRBD1 (6 bases). Per germline, CDR1 SGHAT and CDR2 FQNNGV. Trimming removed 5 bases from V and 2 bases from J, with 28 bases in between. There are 19 residues in the CDR3. CDR3 loop: CASSPAITVRAPGAYEQYF. The CDR3 region has the DNA TGTGCCAGCAGCCCGGCTATCACCGTCCGGGCCCCAGGGGCCTACGAGCAGTACTTC.

The V gene is TRBV28, the J gene TRBJ2-1, with D possibly matching TRBD1 (6 bases). This CDR3 has 13 residues. Germline V gene lookup returns CDR1 MDHEN and CDR2 SYDVKM. Trimming shortened V by 5 bases and J by 5 bases, and 10 bases separated the two germline ends. CDR3 region: CASSGTGHNEQFF. The CDR3 nucleotides are TGTGCCAGCAGTGGCACAGGGCACAATGAGCAGTTCTTC.

V gene TRBV19 combines with J gene TRBJ2-1, with D possibly matching TRBD1 (6 bases). The V end lost 5 bases, the J end lost 7 bases, and 12 bases lay between the germline ends. This CDR3 has 13 residues. Germline V gene data show CDR1 as LNHDA and CDR2 as SQIVND (reference sequence). The CDR3 DNA reads TGTGCCAGTAGTCTCCAGGGGTCTAATGAGCAGTTCTTC. Translation gives CASSLQGSNEQFF.

The genes are TRBV5-4 and TRBJ2-2; 12 bases fit TRBD2. Germline-derived CDR1 and CDR2 are SGHNT and YYREEE (reference sequence). This CDR3 has 16 amino acids. The V and J ends lost 4 bases and 4 bases, in that order; junction bases with no gene match: 5. Here the CDR3 DNA reads TGTGCCAGCAGCCCTAGCGGGAGGGCCTTCACCGGGGAGCTGTTTTTT. It yields the protein CASSPSGRAFTGELFF.

This chain uses TRBV30 with TRBJ1-1; D is uncertain. V was trimmed by 3 bases and J by 4 bases, leaving 9 bases between them. Germline-derived CDR1 and CDR2 are GTSNPN and SVGIG (reference sequence). The CDR3 length is 12 residues. CDR3 amino acids: CAWRSQFTEAFF. For the CDR3, the DNA is TGTGCCTGGAGATCCCAGTTCACTGAAGCTTTCTTT.

V usage is TRBV5-1 and J usage is TRBJ2-3; D may be TRBD2 (6 bases). The V and J ends lost 4 bases and 0 bases respectively, with 12 bases between them. Germline CDR1 and CDR2: SGHRS and YFSETQ. The CDR3 totals 15 residues. The CDR3 sequence: CASSRGGPSTDTQYF. In nucleotides, the CDR3 is TGCGCCAGCAGCCGTGGAGGGCCTAGCACAGATACGCAGTATTTT.

The rearrangement joins TRBV9 to TRBJ2-5; 14 bases are shared with TRBD2. Trimming cost V 0 bases and J 4 bases; bases outside gene matches: 2. Germline-derived CDR1 and CDR2 are SGDLS and YYNGEE. The CDR3 extends over 16 amino acids. CDR3 sequence: CASSVGTSGGRETQYF. The CDR3 coding sequence is TGTGCCAGCAGCGTAGGGACTAGCGGGGGGAGAGAGACCCAGTACTTC.

The chain links TRBV7-2 to TRBJ2-7, with 11 bases fitting TRBD2. J was trimmed by 1 base and V by 1 base; bases with no gene match: 3. The CDR3 length is 16 residues. Germline V gene data show CDR1 as SGHTA and CDR2 as FQGNSA. The CDR3 protein is CASSLGLAGGSYEQYF. The CDR3 DNA reads as TGTGCCAGCAGCTTAGGGCTAGCGGGGGGATCCTACGAGCAGTACTTC.